The 21 T cell receptor beta chains below all came from one sample that was sequenced in a study of CD8 T cells in ankylosing spondylitis. One entry per CDR3 protein, called by TCRdb with MiXCR from the 5' RACE reads. The table shows more than 300,000 distinct CDR3 sequences, with roughly 10% occurring only once. Sequencing input: blood, either unsorted or a sorted T cell fraction (not recorded which). All receptors derive from a female donor with ankylosing spondylitis or in good health (not recorded which).

This clonotype was recorded many times. The chain recombines TRBV7-3 with TRBJ1-1; D unresolved. CDR1 SGHTA and CDR2 FQGTGA come from the germline V gene. Between the trimmed V and J ends, which lost 5 bases and 11 bases, there was a span of 15 bases. The CDR3 covers 12 residues. In nucleotides, the CDR3 is TGTGCCAGCAGCCATGGGGAGACAACGGCTTTCTTT. Protein sequence: CASSHGETTAFF.

This clonotype has only a few counts. The chain uses TRBV7-6 and TRBJ1-1, with 10 bases aligning to TRBD1. V shed 5 bases, J shed 6 bases, and the junction held 6 bases outside the gene matches. This CDR3 contains 14 residues. In germline, CDR1 is SGHVS, CDR2 FNYEAQ. The CDR3 DNA is TGTGCCAGCAGCAGACAGGGGGCTAGCGCTGAAGCTTTCTTT. Translation: CASSRQGASAEAFF.

This sequence joins TRBV2 and TRBJ2-3, with 11 bases lining up with TRBD2. CDR1 and CDR2 (germline): SNHLY, FYNNEI. J lost 1 base, V lost 6 bases, and 9 bases had no gene match. The CDR3 is 17 amino acids. The CDR3 nucleotides are TGTGCCAGCAGGCACCGACGACTAGCGGGGCGCACAGATACGCAGTATTTT. Translating it yields CASRHRRLAGRTDTQYF.

The sample holds many counts of this clonotype. This sequence joins TRBV5-1 and TRBJ2-2, with D possibly called TRBD1 or TRBD2 (5 bases each). This CDR3 is 18 amino acids long. Looked up from germline, CDR1 is SGHRS and CDR2 is YFSETQ. The V end lost 2 bases, the J end lost 7 bases, and 24 bases lay between the germline ends. CDR3 in amino acids: CASSFSLNPGTQGGELFF. CDR3 coding DNA: TGCGCCAGCAGCTTTTCATTGAACCCCGGGACGCAGGGCGGGGAGCTGTTTTTT.

The V and J genes are TRBV18 and TRBJ2-3; 8 bases fit TRBD1. J gave up 1 base and V 2 bases, and 5 bases lay outside the gene matches. This CDR3 has 16 amino acids. Looked up from germline, CDR1 is KGHSH and CDR2 is LQKENI. In DNA, the CDR3 is TGTGCCAGCTCACCAATATTGGGACAGGGCACAGATACGCAGTATTTT. Protein product: CASSPILGQGTDTQYF.

This clonotype came up many times. This rearrangement joins TRBV28 to TRBJ1-1; a weak D match, TRBD1 (5 bases). This CDR3 has 12 amino acids. Germline CDR1 and CDR2: MDHEN and SYDVKM. In DNA, the CDR3 is TGTGCTGTGGGACCGCCGAACACTGAAGCTTTCTTT. As protein: CAVGPPNTEAFF.

This clonotype was recorded at least ten times. The chain combines TRBV12-3 or TRBV12-4 with TRBJ2-5; 10 bases are shared with TRBD2. V was clipped by 5 bases and J by 3 bases; unmatched bases: 3. The length of the CDR3 is 14 residues. This CDR3 is CASSKGLAEETQYF. CDR3 DNA sequence: TGTGCCAGCAGTAAAGGACTAGCGGAAGAGACCCAGTACTTC.

A few counts support this clonotype. This sequence joins TRBV5-5 and TRBJ2-7, with D perhaps TRBD1 (6 bases). Germline V gene data show CDR1 as SGHKS and CDR2 as YYEKEE (reference sequence). The CDR3 extends over 13 amino acids. Between the trimmed V and J ends, which lost 6 bases and 3 bases, there was a span of 13 bases. CDR3 DNA: TGTGCCAGCACCTCAGGCAGGGGCTACGAGCAGTACTTC. Translating it yields CASTSGRGYEQYF.

As to this clonotype: A much larger clonotype is one base distant, so this may be a read error. The genes are TRBV5-1 and TRBJ2-7; the D gene could be TRBD1 or TRBD2 (5 bases each). Germline V gene sequence: CDR1 SGHRS, CDR2 YFSETQ. The CDR3 totals 15 residues. In nucleotides, the CDR3 is TGCGCCAGCAGAAGTGAGGGGAGTAAAAACTACGCGCAGTACTTC. Translating it yields CASRSEGSKNYAQYF.

In its sample, this clonotype was seen many times. The J gene is TRBJ1-5, the V gene TRBV12-3 or TRBV12-4; no definite D call. CDR3 size: 13 residues. Trimming removed 10 bases from V and 4 bases from J, with 14 bases in between. The chain's CDR3 is CATTGQINQPQHF. The DNA for the CDR3 is TGTGCCACCACCGGGCAGATTAATCAGCCCCAGCATTTT.

The chain has TRBV18 and TRBJ2-5; weak D call: TRBD2 (6 bases). The CDR3 has 13 residues. V was trimmed by 9 bases and J by 5 bases, leaving 16 bases between them. Germline CDR1 and CDR2: KGHSH and LQKENI. The CDR3 region is CASSETGGETQYF. In DNA form, the CDR3 reads TGTGCCAGTTCCGAAACAGGAGGGGAGACCCAGTACTTC.

The table lists this clonotype with many counts. This chain joins TRBV12-3 or TRBV12-4 and TRBJ2-1, with D maybe TRBD1 (6 bases). CDR3 length: 13 amino acids. The V end was cut by 9 bases, the J end by 0 bases, with 9 bases between. The CDR3 DNA reads as TGTGCCAGTAGGGGGAGCTCCTACAATGAGCAGTTCTTC. It encodes CASRGSSYNEQFF.

The sample holds many counts of this clonotype. The chain recombines TRBV5-1 with TRBJ1-2; 10 bases agree with TRBD1. The CDR3 extends over 15 amino acids. Per germline, CDR1 SGHRS and CDR2 YFSETQ. Germline trimming cut 4 bases from V and 5 bases from J; bases unmatched to any gene: 8. The CDR3 nucleotides are TGCGCCAGCAGCCCGGAGACAGGGGGCGCGTATGGCTACACCTTC. Translation gives CASSPETGGAYGYTF.

V usage is TRBV5-1 and J usage is TRBJ1-4; TRBD1 might be the D (6 bases). The CDR3 contains 14 residues. CDR1 and CDR2 (germline): SGHRS, YFSETQ. V shed 2 bases and J shed 5 bases, with 10 bases lying between them. DNA of the CDR3: TGCGCCAGCAGCTTTTCCGGGGGCAATGAAAAACTGTTTTTT. Protein product: CASSFSGGNEKLFF.

The rearrangement joins TRBV30 to TRBJ1-6; D gene ambiguous. The CDR3 covers 14 residues. V lost 1 base and J lost 9, with 13 bases in between. Germline loops: CDR1 GTSNPN, CDR2 SVGIG (reference sequence). The CDR3 loop is CAWSDGLVGSPLHF. In DNA, the CDR3 is TGTGCCTGGAGTGATGGACTCGTAGGTTCACCCCTCCACTTT.

This clonotype came up many times. The chain is built from TRBV12-3 or TRBV12-4 and TRBJ2-1; perhaps TRBD2 as D (5 bases). The CDR3 totals 15 residues. Between the trimmed V and J ends, which lost 7 bases and 0 bases, there was a span of 13 bases. CDR3 nucleotide sequence: TGTGCCAGCACCGTGACTAAAAGCTCCTACAATGAGCAGTTCTTC. This sequence encodes CASTVTKSSYNEQFF.

This clonotype was counted many times. V usage is TRBV6-1 and J usage is TRBJ1-1; 7 bases are a match to TRBD1. The CDR3 is 15 amino acids. With 8 bases clipped from V and 1 base from J, the junction kept 10 bases outside the gene matches. Germline CDR1 MNHNS, CDR2 SASEGT. CDR3 sequence reads: CASGQPGQSNTEAFF. CDR3 sequence (DNA): TGTGCCAGCGGACAACCGGGACAGTCGAACACTGAAGCTTTCTTT.

The V call is TRBV5-1, the J call TRBJ1-3; D perhaps matches TRBD1 (5 bases). The germline V gene has CDR1 SGHRS and CDR2 YFSETQ. The CDR3 is 14 residues long. The ends were cut back, 0 bases at V and 2 bases at J, with 6 bases in the middle. CDR3 DNA: TGCGCCAGCAGCTTGGACAGGACTGGAAACACCATATATTTT. This translates into CASSLDRTGNTIYF.

V usage is TRBV7-2 and J usage is TRBJ2-1; 14 positions agree with TRBD2. The junction had 9 bases not matched to a gene; V was cut back by 5 bases and J by 9 bases. Germline-derived CDR1 and CDR2 are SGHTA and FQGNSA. The CDR3 consists of 16 residues. The CDR3 DNA follows: TGTGCCAGCAGCGTAGGGGGGGGACTAGCGGGAGTTGAGCAGTTCTTC. Residues: CASSVGGGLAGVEQFF.

This clonotype was seen repeatedly, ten times or more. This chain uses TRBV10-3 with TRBJ2-1; 9 bases fit TRBD2. Germline CDR1 reads ENHRY; CDR2 reads SYGVKD. The CDR3 extends over 16 amino acids. V lost 6 bases and J lost 5; bases outside the gene matches: 11. CDR3 in amino acids: CAIRPSLAGINNEQFF. CDR3 nucleotide sequence: TGTGCCATCAGGCCTTCCCTAGCGGGGATTAACAATGAGCAGTTCTTC.

V and J are TRBV3-1 and TRBJ2-2; 7 positions agree with TRBD2. CDR1 is LGHDT and CDR2 is YNNKEL in the germline V gene (reference sequence). There are 12 residues in the CDR3. V trimming: 6 bases; J trimming: 7 bases; junction bases outside the gene matches: 2. CDR3 DNA: TGTGCCAGCAGGGGGGGGATCGGGGAGCTGTTTTTT. Translation gives CASRGGIGELFF.